Below, 15 T cell receptor beta chains from the same sample are listed, as sequenced in a study of T cell clonality in common variable immunodeficiency. Some clones are missing from TCRdb's copy, which holds only in-frame ones; the method was immunoSEQ multiplex PCR. The profile covers tens of thousands of clones, none occurring a single time. Sequences were obtained from peripheral blood mononuclear cells. The receptor set was obtained from a person aged 18-70 years in good health.

This clone was picked up many times. The read gets to within 3 residues of the CDR3 end, and the germline J gene fills in the rest. The chain joins TRBV6-1 to TRBJ2-1; 7 nucleotides agree with TRBD1. Trimming at V came to 0 bases and at J to 2 bases, leaving 10 bases not matched to a gene. The CDR3 has 18 residues. Germline V lookup: CDR1 MNHNS, CDR2 SASEGT. Incomplete CDR3 DNA: TGTGCCAGCAGTGAAGCGCTATCCAGGGGGTTTACCTACAATGAG. Its translation: CASSEALSRGFTYNE. The full-length CDR3 reads as CASSEALSRGFTYNEQFF.

This clone was recorded at least ten times. The read finishes 3 residues shy of the CDR3 end, and the germline J gene is used to complete it. The chain carries TRBV14 and TRBJ1-6; D possibly corresponds to TRBD1 (5 bases). The CDR3 has 19 amino acids. Per germline, CDR1 SGHDN and CDR2 FVKESK. The ends were cut back, 0 bases at V and 0 bases at J, with 15 bases in the middle. The covered CDR3 bases are TGTGCCAGCAGCCAAGAAAGACCCCACAGGAGCTCCTATAATTCACCC. Its translation is CASSQERPHRSSYNSP. The complete CDR3 protein is CASSQERPHRSSYNSPLHF.

This clone was picked up many times. The CDR3 end falls 3 residues outside the read, so it is completed with the germline J gene. The chain recombines TRBV20-1 with TRBJ1-1; weak D call: TRBD1 (5 bases). Per the germline V gene, CDR1 is DFQATT and CDR2 is SNEGSKA (reference sequence). CDR3 length equals 14 residues. The V gene lost 4 bases and the J gene lost 0 bases, with 12 bases spanning the gap. CDR3 loop: CSAISGLLNTEAFF. The covered CDR3 bases are TGCAGTGCTATTTCAGGGTTACTGAACACTGAA.

This clone appeared many times. CDR3 bases read: TGCGCCAGCAGCTACGGACAGGGGGGCAATGAG. Protein: CASSYGQGGNE. The entire CDR3 protein reads CASSYGQGGNEQFF. V is TRBV5-1 and J is TRBJ2-1, with 10 bases matching TRBD1. The CDR3 end lies 3 residues beyond the end of the read and is filled in from the germline J gene. The CDR3 length is 14 residues. Trimming at V came to 3 bases and at J to 6 bases, leaving 3 bases not matched to a gene. CDR1 and CDR2 (germline): SGHRS, YFSETQ.

Details on this clone: The CDR3 end is not reached by the read, which stops 3 residues before it; the germline J gene fills it in. V usage is TRBV5-1 and J usage is TRBJ2-4; a weak D match, TRBD2 (5 bases). The CDR3 covers 14 residues. Germline V CDR1 and CDR2: SGHRS, YFSETQ. CDR3 region: CASSLDSGQETQYF. The covered CDR3 bases are TGCGCCAGCAGCTTGGACAGCGGTCAAGAGACT.

In this sample, this clone turned up many times. CDR3 sequence reads: CASSFQAGGSYNEQFF. Partial CDR3 DNA: TGTGCCAGCAGCTTTCAGGCGGGAGGCTCCTACAATGAG. V and J are TRBV7-8 and TRBJ2-1; 8 bases align to TRBD2. The sequence runs out 3 residues before the end of the CDR3; the remainder is reconstructed from the germline J gene. Germline V gives CDR1 SGHVS, CDR2 FQNEAQ. The CDR3 contains 16 residues. The J segment lost 0 bases and the V segment lost 3 bases, leaving 4 bases of the junction unmatched. Variable domain in full (rest from reference TRBV7-8 and TRBJ2-1): GAGVSQSPRYKVAKRGQDVALRCDPISGHVSLFWYQQALGQGPEFLTYFQNEAQLDKSGLPSDRFFAERPEGSVSTLKIQRTQQEDSAVYLCASSFQAGGSYNEQFFGPGTRLTVL.

This clone was recorded many times. Coverage ceases 3 residues before the CDR3 finishes, and the germline J gene fills in the end. V is TRBV12-3 or TRBV12-4 and J is TRBJ1-5; 7 bases are shared with TRBD1. The CDR3 runs 14 residues. V was pared by 6 bases and J by 7 bases, with 9 bases of the junction left unmatched. CDR3 region: CASSTDRERQPQHF. CDR3 bases read: TGTGCCAGCAGCACCGACAGGGAGCGCCAGCCC.

This clone appeared a few times. The sequenced fragment ends 3 residues before the CDR3 boundary, so the rest is inferred from the germline J gene. This sequence joins TRBV7-6 and TRBJ2-7; no firm D call. This CDR3 spans 14 amino acids. The germline V and J ends were trimmed by 5 bases and 2 bases, with 13 bases remaining between them. Germline V lookup: CDR1 SGHVS, CDR2 FNYEAQ. The CDR3 bases that were read are TGTGCCAGCAGCCCCCCTCCCGTCGCCTACGAG. Encoded protein: CASSPPPVAYE. From start to end, the CDR3 is CASSPPPVAYEQYF.

This clone was counted between two and nine times. Read sequence stops 3 residues before the CDR3 end, and the germline J gene provides the missing end. Within the sample, other DNA sequences also encode this same CDR3. V usage is TRBV18 and J usage is TRBJ2-5; TRBD2 aligns across 8 bases. Germline V gene data show CDR1 as KGHSH and CDR2 as LQKENI. The ends lost 6 bases at V and 5 bases at J; junction bases unmatched: 23. The CDR3 extends over 19 amino acids. The CDR3 is CASSPPLAQRESLGETQYF. The CDR3 bases that were read are TGTGCCAGCTCCCCCCCGCTCGCGCAGCGGGAGAGTTTGGGGGAGACC.

The sample holds a few counts of this clone. From the germline J gene comes the end of the CDR3, since the read stops 3 residues before it. V usage is TRBV2 and J usage is TRBJ2-2; 9 nucleotides line up with TRBD1. The CDR3 runs 15 residues. Germline V gene lookup returns CDR1 SNHLY and CDR2 FYNNEI. CDR3 DNA (partial): TGTGCCAGCAGAAACCCGGGACAGGGAACGGAAAAG. It encodes CASRNPGQGTEK. The entire CDR3 is CASRNPGQGTEKLFF.

Many counts were recorded for this clone. Here the CDR3 reads CASSKPGTPNNEQFF. The part of the CDR3 DNA that was read is TGTGCCAGCAGCAAACCCGGGACTCCTAACAATGAG. The V gene is TRBV5-4, the J gene TRBJ2-1, with D possibly TRBD2 on 6 matching bases. Read data end 3 residues before the CDR3 end; the end is taken from the germline J gene. The CDR3 consists of 15 residues. CDR1 and CDR2 from the germline V gene are SGHNT and YYREEE (reference sequence). The germline V and J ends were trimmed by 4 bases and 5 bases, with 16 bases remaining between them. Drawing the rest from reference TRBV5-4 and TRBJ2-1, the complete variable domain is ETGVTQSPTHLIKTRGQQVTLRCSSQSGHNTVSWYQQALGQGPQFIFQYYREEENGRGNFPPRFSGLQFPNYSSELNVNALELDDSALYLCASSKPGTPNNEQFFGPGTRLTVL.

This clone was picked up many times. The read stops 3 residues short of the end of the CDR3; the missing end is completed from the germline J gene. The chain has TRBV2 and TRBJ1-1; the match to TRBD1 covers 8 bases. The CDR3 totals 15 residues. Germline V CDR1 and CDR2: SNHLY, FYNNEI. The V gene end was trimmed by 8 bases and the J gene end by 1 base; junction bases not matched to a gene: 9. The DNA read from the CDR3 is TGTGCCAGCGGCGGGACAGGAAGCAAGAACACTGAA. As protein: CASGGTGSKNTE. The whole CDR3 sequence is CASGGTGSKNTEAFF.

This clone came up many times. The read ends 3 residues early relative to the CDR3; the germline J gene fills the gap. This chain links TRBV7-8 with TRBJ2-1; 10 positions match TRBD2. V was pared by 4 bases and J by 1 base, with 4 bases of the junction left unmatched. Germline CDR1 is SGHVS and CDR2 is FQNEAQ. This CDR3 is 16 amino acids long. Partial CDR3 DNA: TGTGCCAGCAGCTCGGTACTAGCGGGATCCTACAATGAG. It translates to CASSSVLAGSYNE. The CDR3 reads in full as CASSSVLAGSYNEQFF.

This clone was seen at least ten times. The read comes to an end 3 residues before the CDR3 does, leaving the germline J gene to fill in the end. The genes are TRBV20-1 and TRBJ2-5; D unclear. Germline V gene data show CDR1 as DFQATT and CDR2 as SNEGSKA (reference sequence). V lost 1 base and J 0 bases, leaving 3 bases between the germline ends. CDR3 length equals 12 residues. The CDR3 region is CSARAYQETQYF. The DNA read from the CDR3 is TGCAGTGCTAGAGCCTACCAAGAGACC.

Ten or more counts support this clone. Sequencing ends 3 residues short of the CDR3 end; the germline J gene provides the rest. The V call is TRBV20-1, the J call TRBJ1-5; 11 bases are a match to TRBD1. This CDR3 comprises 14 residues. Per the germline V gene, CDR1 is DFQATT and CDR2 is SNEGSKA (reference sequence). Losses at the gene ends were 5 bases for V and 5 bases for J; bases not matched to a gene: 5. The CDR3 spells CSAPGQGGDQPQHF. The CDR3 DNA, read in part, is TGCAGTGCTCCGGGACAGGGGGGTGATCAGCCC.